The clone carrying this T cell receptor beta chain was counted only a few times. Per the study methods: Scientists estimated how many nucleated cells there were by amplifying reference gene primers. Generated by immunoSEQ multiplex PCR, the TCRdb table keeps only in-frame clones and is missing some. The V and J calls and clone size come from that table; D and trimming were worked out from the DNA. The sample has 200,000 or so clones; less than 90% are singletons. The sample is drawn from a study of blood T cell repertoires in COVID-19. Study summary: Some COVID-19 samples were acute and others convalescent; all came from the United States, Italy and Spain. PBMCs, B-cell-depleted T cells, or T cells provided the cDNA or gDNA that made up the material.

V lost 0 bases to trimming and J lost 5 bases; unmatched junction nucleotides: 13. The CDR3 runs 17 residues. Germline loops: CDR1 SGHKS, CDR2 YYEKEE (reference sequence). V gene TRBV5-5 combines with J gene TRBJ1-1; TRBD1 matches 7 bases. The source material was peripheral blood. The sequence derives from a woman aged 50 to 60 with acute or convalescent COVID-19. The CDR3 DNA is TGTGCCAGCAGCTTGGGAGCCGGCAGGGGGGAGATGACTGAAGCTTTCTTT. It codes for CASSLGAGRGEMTEAFF.